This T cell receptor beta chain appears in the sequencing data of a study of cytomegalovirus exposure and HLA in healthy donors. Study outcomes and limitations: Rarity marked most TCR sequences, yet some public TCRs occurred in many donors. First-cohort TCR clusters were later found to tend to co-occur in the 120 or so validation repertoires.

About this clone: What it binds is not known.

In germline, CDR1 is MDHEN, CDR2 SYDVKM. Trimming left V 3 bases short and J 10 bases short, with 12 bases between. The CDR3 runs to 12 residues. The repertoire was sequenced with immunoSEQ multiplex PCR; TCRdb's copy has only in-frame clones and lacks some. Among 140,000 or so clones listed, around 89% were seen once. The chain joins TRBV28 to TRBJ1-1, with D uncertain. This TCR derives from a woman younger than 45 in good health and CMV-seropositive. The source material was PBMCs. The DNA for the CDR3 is TGTGCCAGCAGTTTTGGGAGGTTGCGAGCTTTCTTT. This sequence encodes CASSFGRLRAFF.